The 8 T cell receptor beta chains in this list originate from one sample, sequenced in a study of OX40 agonist ivuxolimab in advanced cancers. Some clones are missing from TCRdb's copy, which holds only in-frame ones; the method was immunoSEQ multiplex PCR. The sample has over 50,000 clones, 70% to 90% seen once. The sequencing here drew on CD4+ or CD8+ T cells sorted from blood, taken in a trial of the OX40 agonist ivuxolimab. These receptors all stem from an adult with an advanced solid tumor such as melanoma, head and neck, liver or kidney cancer.

A single count supports this clone. The chain has TRBV5-5 and TRBJ1-5; D perhaps matches TRBD1 (5 bases). CDR1 is SGHKS, CDR2 YYEKEE, per germline (reference sequence). The CDR3 length is 14 residues. Trimming pared 1 base from V and 3 bases from J, leaving 8 bases between. This CDR3 reads CASSLLGDNQPQHF. Written as DNA, the CDR3 is TGTGCCAGCAGCTTGCTGGGGGACAATCAGCCCCAGCATTTT.

This clone has just a few counts. This rearrangement joins TRBV7-3 to TRBJ2-3, with TRBD2 identical over 10 bases. J lost 3 bases, V lost 6 bases, and 3 bases had no gene match. Germline V gene sequence: CDR1 SGHTA, CDR2 FQGTGA. There are 14 residues in the CDR3. CDR3 amino acids: CASREREGTDTQYF. The CDR3 region has the DNA TGTGCCAGCAGGGAGCGGGAGGGAACAGATACGCAGTATTTT.

CDR3 DNA sequence: TGTGCCAGCAGTTTAAACGGGGCTGGAAACACCATATATTTT. Protein product: CASSLNGAGNTIYF. The V call is TRBV28, the J call TRBJ1-3; no definite D call. Trimming took 2 bases from V and 2 from J, leaving 7 bases between them. CDR1 MDHEN and CDR2 SYDVKM come from the germline V gene. The CDR3 length is 14 residues.

The CDR3 DNA follows: TGTGCCAGCAGCGAACAGGGTTATGAGCAGTTCTTC. Encoded protein: CASSEQGYEQFF. The chain employs TRBV28 and TRBJ2-1; tentatively, D is TRBD1 (6 bases). The CDR3 is 12 amino acids. V was pared by 6 bases and J by 8 bases, with 11 bases between. Germline V lookup: CDR1 MDHEN, CDR2 SYDVKM.

This chain joins TRBV7-8 and TRBJ1-2; D might be TRBD1 (6 bases). The V end lost 5 bases, the J end lost 2 bases, and 12 bases lay between the germline ends. Germline CDR1 is SGHVS and CDR2 is FQNEAQ. CDR3 length: 14 residues. In DNA, the CDR3 is TGTGCCAGCAGCATACAGGGTGCCAACTATGGCTACACCTTC. Its protein is CASSIQGANYGYTF.

The chain is built from TRBV19 and TRBJ2-5; 9 bases are shared with TRBD1. Per germline, CDR1 LNHDA and CDR2 SQIVND (reference sequence). Germline trimming cut 7 bases from V and 4 bases from J; bases unmatched to any gene: 7. This CDR3 spans 14 amino acids. The DNA for the CDR3 is TGTGCCAGTACCCTCCGGGACAGGGTAGAGACCCAGTACTTC. The encoded protein is CASTLRDRVETQYF.

The chain couples TRBV7-3 to TRBJ2-7; D remains ambiguous. Trimming cost V 3 bases and J 6 bases, with 12 bases left between them. Germline CDR1 reads SGHTA; CDR2 reads FQGTGA. The CDR3 covers 13 residues. CDR3 nucleotides: TGTGCCAGCAGCTTGCTGGCCGAGAGCGAGCAGTACTTC. Protein sequence: CASSLLAESEQYF.

Concerning this clone: Other DNA sequences in the same sample also yield this CDR3. The rearrangement links TRBV9 to TRBJ1-4, with D tentatively TRBD1 (5 bases). Per germline, CDR1 SGDLS and CDR2 YYNGEE. Trimming cost V 0 bases and J 4 bases, with 10 bases left between them. The CDR3 has 15 amino acids. The CDR3 DNA is TGTGCCAGCAGCGTAGGTGGGGGATTTAATGAAAAACTGTTTTTT. It yields the protein CASSVGGGFNEKLFF.